One and the same sample provided the 22 T cell receptor beta chains below, sequenced in a study of T cell repertoires in aging, cancer and after chemotherapy. Rearranged V-D-J TRB sequences were amplified with a mixed TRB-A/B primer pool. TCRdb re-analysed the multiplex PCR reads in MiXCR, keeping a single row per CDR3 protein. This table holds about 5,000 distinct CDR3 sequences, 21% found once. Amplification of TCR beta used genomic DNA extracted from peripheral blood. Sequences were obtained from blood. The receptors come from a human donor with a blood cancer.

This clonotype has only a few counts. The chain has TRBV5-1 and TRBJ2-5; a weak D match, TRBD2 (7 bases). Germline V gene lookup returns CDR1 SGHRS and CDR2 YFSETQ. The CDR3 sequence is 14 residues long. V was pared by 0 bases and J by 3 bases, with 9 bases between. The CDR3 bases are TGCGCCAGCAGCTTGGAGGGGGGGGAAGAGACCCAGTACTTC. Amino acid sequence: CASSLEGGEETQYF.

The chain joins TRBV12-3 or TRBV12-4 to TRBJ2-1; D may be TRBD1 or TRBD2 (6 bases each). The CDR3 is 15 amino acids. The V end was cut by 7 bases, the J end by 9 bases, with 22 bases between. The CDR3 DNA reads as TGTGCCAGCATCCTGGTTAGCTGGGGGGCGGGTGAGCAGTTCTTC. This gives the protein CASILVSWGAGEQFF.

This clonotype counts as medium-sized. The chain carries TRBV6-1 and TRBJ1-3; no definite D call. Germline CDR1 reads MNHNS; CDR2 reads SASEGT. The V gene lost 3 bases and the J gene lost 4 bases, with 7 bases spanning the gap. The CDR3 contains 13 residues. In nucleotides, the CDR3 is TGTGCCAGCAGTGATGGCCGCGGAAACACCATATATTTT. It is translated as CASSDGRGNTIYF.

This clonotype came up a few times. The rearrangement uses TRBV20-1 and TRBJ2-7; tentative D call: TRBD1 (6 bases). The V gene's germline CDR1 is DFQATT and CDR2 SNEGSKA (reference sequence). The length of the CDR3 is 14 residues. Trimming took 3 bases from V and 6 from J, leaving 18 bases between them. The CDR3 loop is CSARISQGNGEQYF. The CDR3 nucleotides are TGCAGTGCTAGGATTTCTCAGGGGAATGGCGAGCAGTACTTC.

This clonotype is medium-sized in the sample. The chain employs TRBV6-4 and TRBJ2-1, with 10 positions matching TRBD1. There are 17 residues in the CDR3. The germline gives CDR1 MRHNA, CDR2 SNTAGT. With 7 bases clipped from V and 0 bases from J, the junction kept 9 bases outside the gene matches. Here the CDR3 reads CASTQHGDRGSYNEQFF. CDR3 bases: TGTGCCAGCACCCAACACGGGGACAGGGGCTCCTACAATGAGCAGTTCTTC.

This clonotype has only a few counts. V usage is TRBV10-2 and J usage is TRBJ2-1; maybe TRBD2 (6 bases). The CDR3 sequence is 14 residues long. V lost 3 bases to trimming and J lost 8 bases, with 14 bases between them. CDR1 and CDR2 from the germline V gene are WSHSY and SAAADI. CDR3 sequence reads: CASSDLQLAHEQFF. CDR3 in DNA: TGCGCCAGCAGTGACCTACAACTAGCCCATGAGCAGTTCTTC.

This clonotype is judged medium-sized. The chain has TRBV6-2 or TRBV6-3 and TRBJ2-7; D is ambiguous. Between the trimmed V and J ends, which lost 6 bases and 9 bases, there was a span of 18 bases. The V gene's germline CDR1 is MNHEY and CDR2 SVGEGT. This CDR3 is 13 amino acids long. The CDR3 protein is CASRRSGEVRQYF. The CDR3 coding sequence is TGTGCCAGCAGGCGGTCCGGTGAGGTTCGGCAGTACTTC.

The CDR3 bases are TGCGCCAGCAGCTTGGTCCCGGGACAGGGGGCGTACACTGAAGCTTTCTTT. This encodes CASSLVPGQGAYTEAFF. The rearrangement joins TRBV5-1 to TRBJ1-1; TRBD1 matches 12 bases. V lost 0 bases to trimming and J lost 3 bases; unmatched junction nucleotides: 6. This CDR3 has 17 amino acids. CDR1 and CDR2 (germline): SGHRS, YFSETQ.

This clonotype is labeled medium-sized. V and J are TRBV12-3 or TRBV12-4 and TRBJ1-4; possibly TRBD1 for D (5 bases). The CDR3 runs to 14 residues. Trimming took off 6 bases at V and 0 bases at J, with 8 bases between the two ends. The chain's CDR3 is CASRLTATNEKLFF. CDR3 DNA: TGTGCCAGCAGACTGACAGCAACTAATGAAAAACTGTTTTTT.

By sample share, this clonotype is medium-sized. The J gene is TRBJ2-3, the V gene TRBV7-2, with 7 bases aligning to TRBD2. The CDR3 is 18 residues long. Unmatched junction bases numbered 13, after V lost 4 bases and J lost 0 bases. CDR1 is SGHTA, CDR2 FQGNSA, per germline. CDR3 protein: CASSSALRASGSTDTQYF. CDR3 DNA sequence: TGTGCCAGCAGCTCAGCCCTGCGGGCTAGCGGTAGCACAGATACGCAGTATTTT.

This clonotype is categorized as medium-sized. The chain joins TRBV27 to TRBJ2-3; D is uncertain. The germline V and J ends were trimmed by 0 bases and 4 bases, with 5 bases remaining between them. This CDR3 region has 13 residues. Germline loops: CDR1 MNHEY, CDR2 SMNVEV (reference sequence). The DNA for the CDR3 is TGTGCCAGCAGTTTATCGATAGCAGATACGCAGTATTTT. This gives the protein CASSLSIADTQYF.

The rearrangement joins TRBV29-1 to TRBJ2-5; D tentatively fits TRBD1 or TRBD2 (6 bases each). The V end lost 4 bases, the J end lost 4 bases, and 13 bases lay between the germline ends. The CDR3 length is 13 residues. The germline gives CDR1 SQVTM, CDR2 ANQGSEA. This chain's CDR3 is CSVGSRGGETQYF. CDR3 nucleotides: TGCAGCGTTGGGAGCAGGGGAGGAGAGACCCAGTACTTC.

By share, this clonotype ranks as medium-sized. In nucleotides, the CDR3 is TGTGCCAGCGTCTTCCCATCCTCACCCTACGAGCAGTACTTC. Amino acid sequence: CASVFPSSPYEQYF. The rearrangement links TRBV6-6 to TRBJ2-7; no firm D call. V gave up 8 bases and J gave up 2 bases, with 16 bases separating them. The CDR3 runs 14 residues. Germline CDR1 and CDR2: MNHNY and SVGAGI (reference sequence).

This clonotype counts as medium-sized. The rearrangement links TRBV18 to TRBJ1-1, with TRBD1 identical over 7 bases. This CDR3 region has 14 residues. CDR1 KGHSH and CDR2 LQKENI come from the germline V gene. Trimming took 6 bases from V and 3 from J; bases not matched to a gene: 7. CDR3 bases: TGTGCCAGCTCCCCCGGGACAGAGTACACTGAAGCTTTCTTT. Translating gives CASSPGTEYTEAFF.

The rearrangement joins TRBV12-3 or TRBV12-4 to TRBJ1-6; 12 bases are a match to TRBD1. V lost 4 bases, J lost 7 bases, and 8 bases stayed unmatched. This CDR3 spans 17 amino acids. The CDR3 loop is CASSWTGTGGWNSPLHF. For the CDR3, the DNA is TGTGCCAGCAGTTGGACCGGGACAGGGGGCTGGAATTCACCCCTCCACTTT.

This clonotype is medium-sized in the sample. The chain is built from TRBV19 and TRBJ1-1; D is undetermined. The CDR3 runs 15 residues. V was trimmed by 1 base and J by 2 bases, leaving 11 bases between them. Germline CDR1 and CDR2: LNHDA and SQIVND (reference sequence). CDR3 in amino acids: CASSIAPDRNTEAFF. The CDR3 DNA sequence: TGTGCCAGTAGTATAGCCCCCGACCGCAACACTGAAGCTTTCTTT.

This clonotype has more than one count but fewer than ten. The CDR3 here is CASSRKRDRGPSGANVLTF. DNA of the CDR3: TGTGCCAGCAGCCGAAAACGGGACAGGGGGCCCTCTGGGGCCAACGTCCTGACTTTC. The chain uses TRBV7-2 and TRBJ2-6; TRBD1 agrees at 12 bases. The CDR3 is made up of 19 amino acids. Losses at the gene ends were 5 bases for V and 0 bases for J; bases not matched to a gene: 8. Germline V gene data show CDR1 as SGHTA and CDR2 as FQGNSA.

This clonotype occurred a few times. The chain is built from TRBV20-1 and TRBJ2-2, with 11 bases identical to TRBD2. The CDR3 sequence is 14 residues long. J was trimmed by 6 bases and V by 6 bases; bases with no gene match: 6. Germline V gene lookup returns CDR1 DFQATT and CDR2 SNEGSKA (reference sequence). The CDR3 DNA is TGCAGTGCCCTTAGCGGGGGGGCCGCCGGGGAGCTGTTTTTT. Protein: CSALSGGAAGELFF.

J is TRBJ1-4 and V is TRBV13, with D possibly TRBD1 on 6 matching bases. CDR3 length: 16 residues. Germline CDR1 PRHDT, CDR2 FYEKMQ (reference sequence). Trimming took 3 bases from V and 3 from J, leaving 14 bases between them. CDR3 DNA sequence: TGTGCCAGCAGCTTCTCTCAGGACAGACCTAATGAAAAACTGTTTTTT. It codes for CASSFSQDRPNEKLFF.

This clonotype was counted between two and nine times. J is TRBJ1-1 and V is TRBV21-1; TRBD1 is taken as the D call from the table, unchecked against the DNA. TRBV21-1 is given as a pseudogene. The CDR3 loop spans 10 amino acids. The DNA for the CDR3 is TGTGCCAGCAGCCCTCGGGGACAGGACTTT. Its protein product is CASSPRGQDF.

The chain carries TRBV24-1 and TRBJ1-1; 10 nucleotides line up with TRBD1. The germline V gene has CDR1 KGHDR and CDR2 SFDVKD. The CDR3 is 13 amino acids. V was clipped by 9 bases and J by 5 bases; unmatched bases: 5. In DNA, the CDR3 is TGTGCCACCCGGGACAGGGGAGGGACTGAAGCTTTCTTT. This gives the protein CATRDRGGTEAFF.

This clonotype counts as medium-sized (0.01 to 0.1%). This sequence joins TRBV7-2 and TRBJ2-2; TRBD2 agrees at 9 bases. The germline V gene has CDR1 SGHTA and CDR2 FQGNSA. V was clipped by 5 bases and J by 1 base; unmatched bases: 8. This CDR3 is 17 amino acids long. The CDR3 nucleotides read TGTGCCAGCAGCCCATCTTTGACTAGCGGGAACACCGGGGAGCTGTTTTTT. Translation: CASSPSLTSGNTGELFF.